These 25 T cell receptor beta chains originate from one sample sequenced in a study of blood T cell repertoires in COVID-19. Clones were read by immunoSEQ multiplex PCR, and TCRdb kept only the in-frame ones, dropping some. The data contain some 140,000 clones, roughly 78% of them singletons. The sample consisted of peripheral blood. The origin of the receptors is a man older than 75 with acute or convalescent COVID-19.

This chain joins TRBV7-9 and TRBJ1-2; 9 bases align to TRBD1. This CDR3 is built from 15 residues. Losses at the gene ends were 5 bases for V and 6 bases for J; bases not matched to a gene: 10. Germline lookup yields CDR1 SEHNR and CDR2 FQNEAQ (reference sequence). The CDR3 loop is CASSRTRDRVDGYTF. In DNA form, the CDR3 reads TGTGCCAGCAGCCGAACTCGGGACAGGGTAGATGGCTACACCTTC. Combining the CDR3 with reference TRBV7-9 and TRBJ1-2 gives the whole variable domain DTGVSQNPRHKITKRGQNVTFRCDPISEHNRLYWYRQTLGQGPEFLTYFQNEAQLEKSRLLSDRFSAERPKGSFSTLEIQRTEQGDSAMYLCASSRTRDRVDGYTFGSGTRLTVV.

The J gene is TRBJ1-6, the V gene TRBV3-1 (or the pseudogene TRBV3-2); D may be TRBD1 (5 bases). The CDR3 is 12 amino acids. Per the germline V gene, CDR1 is LGHDT and CDR2 is YNNKEL (reference sequence). V was clipped by 10 bases and J by 10 bases, with 14 bases between them. In DNA, the CDR3 is TGTGCCACCCGAGCGGGGGACTCACCCCTCCACTTT. This codes for CATRAGDSPLHF.

The CDR3 nucleotides are TGTGCCACCAGTGATTCCCCCGGGACAGTCTCCTACAATGAGCAGTTCTTC. This encodes CATSDSPGTVSYNEQFF. The chain recombines TRBV24-1 with TRBJ2-1; 7 bases align to TRBD1. The CDR3 spans 17 residues. V dropped 2 bases and J dropped 0; count of bases not matched to a gene: 6. Per the germline V gene, CDR1 is KGHDR and CDR2 is SFDVKD.

The chain employs TRBV7-3 and TRBJ2-2; TRBD1 matches 8 bases. CDR1 is SGHTA and CDR2 is FQGTGA in the germline V gene. This CDR3 is built from 15 residues. Trimming at V came to 5 bases and at J to 2 bases, leaving 4 bases not matched to a gene. CDR3 sequence reads: CASSPTGANTGELFF. In DNA, the CDR3 is TGTGCCAGCAGCCCGACAGGGGCTAACACCGGGGAGCTGTTTTTT.

V usage is TRBV5-5 and J usage is TRBJ1-2; D perhaps matches TRBD1 (6 bases). The CDR3 runs 14 residues. Trimming shortened V by 1 base and J by 2 bases, and 9 bases separated the two germline ends. Germline loops: CDR1 SGHKS, CDR2 YYEKEE (reference sequence). CDR3 sequence (DNA): TGTGCCAGCAGCTTGAGAGGACAGAACTATGGCTACACCTTC. Protein: CASSLRGQNYGYTF.

This chain links TRBV30 with TRBJ2-2, with 8 bases lining up with TRBD2. V gave up 0 bases and J gave up 3 bases; unmatched junction bases: 6. Per the germline V gene, CDR1 is GTSNPN and CDR2 is SVGIG (reference sequence). The CDR3 loop spans 16 amino acids. The CDR3 region is CAWSVWHGGDTGELFF. CDR3 nucleotide sequence: TGTGCCTGGAGTGTTTGGCACGGGGGGGACACCGGGGAGCTGTTTTTT.

This chain uses TRBV6-6 with TRBJ1-2, with TRBD1 as a possible D gene (6 bases). The CDR3 totals 13 residues. The germline V gene has CDR1 MNHNY and CDR2 SVGAGI (reference sequence). Trimming pared 8 bases from V and 6 bases from J, leaving 16 bases between. The CDR3 nucleotides read TGTGCCAGCGGAGTCGACAGGACAAATGGCTACACCTTC. This gives the protein CASGVDRTNGYTF.

V is TRBV5-1 and J is TRBJ2-1, with D possibly matching TRBD1 (6 bases). This CDR3 has 15 amino acids. The V and J ends lost 4 bases and 2 bases respectively, with 13 bases between them. The germline V gene encodes CDR1 SGHRS and CDR2 YFSETQ. In DNA form, the CDR3 reads TGCGCCAGCAGCCCCGGGCCAGGGGCCTACAATGAGCAGTTCTTC. Translation: CASSPGPGAYNEQFF.

This chain links TRBV6-4 with TRBJ1-2; 7 bases map to TRBD1. This CDR3 contains 13 residues. V gave up 2 bases and J gave up 8 bases; unmatched junction bases: 5. Looked up from germline, CDR1 is MRHNA and CDR2 is SNTAGT. The CDR3: CASSDTTGWGYTF. The CDR3 DNA reads TGTGCCAGCAGTGACACGACAGGGTGGGGCTACACCTTC.

The gene calls are TRBV10-3 and TRBJ1-5; 8 bases match TRBD1. V lost 11 bases to trimming and J lost 6 bases; unmatched junction nucleotides: 6. Germline lookup yields CDR1 ENHRY and CDR2 SYGVKD. This CDR3 region has 12 residues. The CDR3 coding sequence is TGTGCCTCCAGACAGGGGAGTCAGCCCCAGCATTTT. It specifies CASRQGSQPQHF.

The chain joins TRBV7-9 to TRBJ1-6, with 8 bases lining up with TRBD1. This CDR3 region has 15 residues. Trimming removed 6 bases from V and 5 bases from J; junction bases left unmatched: 6. Germline loops: CDR1 SEHNR, CDR2 FQNEAQ (reference sequence). In DNA form, the CDR3 reads TGTGCCAGCAGTGACCAGGGGGCCAATAATTCACCCCTCCACTTT. Amino acid sequence: CASSDQGANNSPLHF.

In its sample, this clone was seen once. The rearrangement links TRBV4-1 to TRBJ2-5; 8 nucleotides line up with TRBD2. Germline V gene data show CDR1 as MGHRA and CDR2 as YSYEKL. The trim removed 6 bases at V and 9 bases at J, leaving 3 bases unmatched. This CDR3 has 11 residues. The CDR3 reads CASRSGGAQYF. The CDR3 region has the DNA TGCGCCAGCAGATCGGGGGGGGCCCAGTACTTC.

The chain joins TRBV12-3 or TRBV12-4 to TRBJ1-2, with 9 bases lining up with TRBD1. CDR3 length: 13 residues. V lost 6 bases and J lost 4; bases outside the gene matches: 3. CDR3 amino acids: CASSQGQGYGYTF. In DNA, the CDR3 is TGTGCCAGCAGCCAGGGACAGGGCTATGGCTACACCTTC.

This clone appeared a few times. The chain joins TRBV27 to TRBJ2-6, with TRBD1 matching over 10 bases. CDR1 is MNHEY and CDR2 is SMNVEV in the germline V gene (reference sequence). V lost 5 bases and J lost 4; bases outside the gene matches: 20. The CDR3 is 21 amino acids. CDR3 in DNA: TGTGCCAGCAGTCCGTCGGGAGACAGGGGGCTGGTACTCTGGGGGGCCAACGTCCTGACTTTC. This gives the protein CASSPSGDRGLVLWGANVLTF.

V gene TRBV6-5 combines with J gene TRBJ2-3; D gene ambiguous. CDR3 length: 14 amino acids. CDR1 MNHEY and CDR2 SVGAGI come from the germline V gene. Trimming pared 6 bases from V and 5 bases from J, leaving 15 bases between. The CDR3 DNA reads TGTGCCAGCAGCCTGATGACTCGGCGAGATACGCAGTATTTT. This encodes CASSLMTRRDTQYF.

The CDR3 nucleotides are TGTGCCTCCGGCAGGGATAATACCGGAGCTTTCTTT. Its translation: CASGRDNTGAFF. This chain joins TRBV6-6 and TRBJ1-1; D possibly corresponds to TRBD1 (5 bases). V was trimmed by 11 bases and J by 10 bases, leaving 20 bases between them. Germline CDR1 reads MNHNY; CDR2 reads SVGAGI (reference sequence). The CDR3 runs 12 residues.

This sequence joins TRBV7-9 and TRBJ2-7, with 9 bases identical to TRBD1. The CDR3 contains 16 residues. Germline trimming cut 5 bases from V and 4 bases from J; bases unmatched to any gene: 12. Germline values: CDR1 SEHNR, CDR2 FQNEAQ (reference sequence). As DNA, the CDR3 is TGTGCCAGCAGCCACAACTCGGGACAGGGCAGGTACGAGCAGTACTTC. Translated: CASSHNSGQGRYEQYF. Filled out from reference TRBV7-9 and TRBJ2-7, the complete variable domain reads DTGVSQNPRHKITKRGQNVTFRCDPISEHNRLYWYRQTLGQGPEFLTYFQNEAQLEKSRLLSDRFSAERPKGSFSTLEIQRTEQGDSAMYLCASSHNSGQGRYEQYFGPGTRLTVT.

The CDR3 bases are TGTGCCAGCAGCTTAGAGGCAGGGATAGGTTATCAGCCCCAGCATTTT. This gives the protein CASSLEAGIGYQPQHF. The V call is TRBV7-2, the J call TRBJ1-5; D is perhaps TRBD1 (5 bases). The V gene lost 1 base and the J gene lost 5 bases, with 15 bases spanning the gap. Germline V gene lookup returns CDR1 SGHTA and CDR2 FQGNSA. This CDR3 is built from 16 residues.

The chain employs TRBV19 and TRBJ2-7; D remains ambiguous. The germline V and J ends were trimmed by 5 bases and 0 bases, with 11 bases remaining between them. CDR1 LNHDA and CDR2 SQIVND come from the germline V gene (reference sequence). The CDR3 has 14 amino acids. CDR3 residues: CASSPSASSYEQYV. The CDR3 coding sequence is TGTGCCAGTAGTCCCTCCGCGAGCTCCTACGAGCAGTACGTC.

The V gene is TRBV5-1, the J gene TRBJ1-5; the D gene is possibly TRBD1 (6 bases). The CDR3 totals 15 residues. V lost 0 bases and J lost 2, with 9 bases in between. The germline CDR1 and CDR2 sequences are SGHRS and YFSETQ. CDR3 DNA: TGCGCCAGCAGCTTGGATGGGGGCGGCAATCAGCCCCAGCATTTT. The encoded protein is CASSLDGGGNQPQHF.

The chain is built from TRBV9 and TRBJ1-2; D is possibly TRBD1 (6 bases). The ends were cut back, 3 bases at V and 8 bases at J, with 14 bases in the middle. The CDR3 is 13 amino acids. From germline, CDR1 is SGDLS and CDR2 YYNGEE. The CDR3 nucleotides read TGTGCCAGCAGCGCCGAGGGACATGGGGGCTACACCTTC. It encodes CASSAEGHGGYTF.

The chain recombines TRBV6-1 with TRBJ1-2; TRBD1 agrees at 7 bases. With 2 bases clipped from V and 5 bases from J, the junction kept 11 bases outside the gene matches. CDR1 is MNHNS, CDR2 SASEGT, per germline. The CDR3 runs to 16 residues. Written as DNA, the CDR3 is TGTGCCAGCAGTGAACGGAGCAAGGGGGCTAGTTATGGCTACACCTTC. It encodes CASSERSKGASYGYTF.

The chain is built from TRBV28 and TRBJ1-2, with a possible D match to TRBD1 (6 bases). The length of the CDR3 is 13 residues. V was trimmed by 10 bases and J by 4 bases, leaving 16 bases between them. The germline V gene encodes CDR1 MDHEN and CDR2 SYDVKM. Here the CDR3 reads CATPGRGPYGYTF. The DNA for the CDR3 is TGTGCCACCCCAGGGCGGGGGCCCTATGGCTACACCTTC.

V gene TRBV3-1 (or the pseudogene TRBV3-2) combines with J gene TRBJ2-5; TRBD2 might be the D (7 bases). The ends were cut back, 5 bases at V and 1 base at J, with 11 bases in the middle. The CDR3 totals 14 residues. The germline V gene encodes CDR1 LGHDT and CDR2 YNNKEL (reference sequence). This CDR3 reads CASSLRGPQETQYF. Written as DNA, the CDR3 is TGTGCCAGCAGCTTGCGGGGGCCCCAAGAGACCCAGTACTTC.

This rearrangement joins TRBV12-5 to TRBJ1-5, with a possible D match to TRBD1 (6 bases). Germline V gives CDR1 LGHNT, CDR2 FRNRAP. The CDR3 is 13 residues long. V shed 7 bases and J shed 7 bases, with 14 bases lying between them. CDR3 in DNA: TGTGCTAGTGCCACAGAACAGGGACAGCCCCAGCATTTT. Amino acids: CASATEQGQPQHF.